This TCR beta chain was captured in a study of blood T cell repertoires in COVID-19. Overall study: Sample material is recorded as cDNA or gDNA derived from T cells, B-cell-depleted T cells, or PBMCs.

Original processing notes: Reference gene primer amplification gave estimated nucleated cell counts. This table comes from immunoSEQ multiplex PCR, and its TCRdb copy is limited to in-frame clones, with some not included. The V and J calls and clone size are taken from that table; D and trimming were inferred from the DNA. The sample lists 65,000 to 95,000 clones; about 88% were seen once. Germline-derived CDR1 and CDR2 are MRHNA and SNTAGT. The CDR3 spans 14 residues. V lost 5 bases and J lost 7; bases outside the gene matches: 9. The sequenced sample consisted of peripheral blood. The receptor was derived from a man between 65 and 79 years old with active or convalescent COVID-19. The V gene is TRBV6-4, the J gene TRBJ1-2; TRBD1 aligns across 8 bases. The DNA of the CDR3 is TGTGCCAGCAGTAAATTACAGGGGGTCTCTGGCTACACCTTC. This encodes CASSKLQGVSGYTF.